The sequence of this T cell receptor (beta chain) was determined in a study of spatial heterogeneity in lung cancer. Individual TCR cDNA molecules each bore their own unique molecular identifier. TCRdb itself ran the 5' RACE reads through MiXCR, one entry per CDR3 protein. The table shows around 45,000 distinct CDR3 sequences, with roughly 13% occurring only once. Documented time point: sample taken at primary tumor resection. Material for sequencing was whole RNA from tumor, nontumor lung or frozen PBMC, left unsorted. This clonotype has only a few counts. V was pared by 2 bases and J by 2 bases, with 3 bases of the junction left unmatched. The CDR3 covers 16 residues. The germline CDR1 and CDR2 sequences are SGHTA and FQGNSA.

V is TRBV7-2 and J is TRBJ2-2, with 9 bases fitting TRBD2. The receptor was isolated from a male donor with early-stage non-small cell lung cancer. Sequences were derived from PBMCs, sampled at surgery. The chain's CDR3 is CASSLRLAGNTGELFF. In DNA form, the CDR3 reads TGTGCCAGCAGCTTACGGCTAGCGGGAAACACCGGGGAGCTGTTTTTT. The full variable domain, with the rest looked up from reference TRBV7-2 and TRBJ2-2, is GAGVSQSPSNKVTEKGKDVELRCDPISGHTALYWYRQSLGQGLEFLIYFQGNSAPDKSGLPSDRFSAERTGGSVSTLTIQRTQQEDSAVYLCASSLRLAGNTGELFFGEGSRLTVL.